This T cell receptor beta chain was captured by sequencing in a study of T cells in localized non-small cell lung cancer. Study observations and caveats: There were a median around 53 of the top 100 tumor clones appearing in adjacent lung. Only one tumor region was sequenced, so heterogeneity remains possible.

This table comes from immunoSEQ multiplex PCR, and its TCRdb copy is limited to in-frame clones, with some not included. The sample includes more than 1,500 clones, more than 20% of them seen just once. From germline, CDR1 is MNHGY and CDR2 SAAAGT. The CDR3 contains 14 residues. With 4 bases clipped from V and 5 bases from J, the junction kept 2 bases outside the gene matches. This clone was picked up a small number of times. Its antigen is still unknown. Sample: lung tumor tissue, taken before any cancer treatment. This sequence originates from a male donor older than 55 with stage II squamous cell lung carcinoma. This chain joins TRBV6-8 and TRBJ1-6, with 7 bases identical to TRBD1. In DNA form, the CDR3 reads TGTGCCAGCAGTTGGGGACAGCATAATTCACCCCTCCACTTT. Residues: CASSWGQHNSPLHF.